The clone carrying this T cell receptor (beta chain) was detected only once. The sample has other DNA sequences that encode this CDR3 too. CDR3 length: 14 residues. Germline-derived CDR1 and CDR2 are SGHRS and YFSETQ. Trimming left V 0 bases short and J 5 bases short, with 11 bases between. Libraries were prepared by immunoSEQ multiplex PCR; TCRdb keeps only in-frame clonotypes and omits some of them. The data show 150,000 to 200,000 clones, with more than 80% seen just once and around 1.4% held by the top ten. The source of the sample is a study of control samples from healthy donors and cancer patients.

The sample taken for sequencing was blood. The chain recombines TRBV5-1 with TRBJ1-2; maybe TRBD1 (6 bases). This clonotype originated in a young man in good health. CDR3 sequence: CASSLDRENYGYTF. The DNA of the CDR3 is TGCGCCAGCAGCTTGGACAGGGAGAATTATGGCTACACCTTC. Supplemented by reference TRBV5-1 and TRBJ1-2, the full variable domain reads KAGVTQTPRYLIKTRGQQVTLSCSPISGHRSVSWYQQTPGQGLQFLFEYFSETQRNKGNFPGRFSGRQFSNSRSEMNVSTLELGDSALYLCASSLDRENYGYTFGSGTRLTVV.